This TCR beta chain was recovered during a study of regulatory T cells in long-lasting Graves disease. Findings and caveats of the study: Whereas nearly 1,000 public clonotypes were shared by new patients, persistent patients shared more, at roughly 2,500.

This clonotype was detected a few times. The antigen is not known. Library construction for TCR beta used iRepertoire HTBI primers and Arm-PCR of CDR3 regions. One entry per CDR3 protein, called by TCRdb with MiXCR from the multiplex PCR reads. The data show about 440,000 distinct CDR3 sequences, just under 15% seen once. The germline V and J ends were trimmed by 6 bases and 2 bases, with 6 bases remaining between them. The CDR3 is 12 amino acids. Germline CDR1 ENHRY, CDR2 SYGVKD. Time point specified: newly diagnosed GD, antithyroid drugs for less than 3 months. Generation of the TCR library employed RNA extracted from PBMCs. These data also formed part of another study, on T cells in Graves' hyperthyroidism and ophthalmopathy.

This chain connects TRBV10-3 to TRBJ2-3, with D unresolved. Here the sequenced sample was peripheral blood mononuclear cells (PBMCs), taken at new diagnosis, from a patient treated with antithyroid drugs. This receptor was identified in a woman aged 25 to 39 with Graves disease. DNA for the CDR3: TGTGCCATCAGCGCCCTCACAGATACGCAGTATTTT. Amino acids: CAISALTDTQYF.